The clone carrying this T cell receptor beta chain was counted a few times. Antigen specificity is unknown. Germline V lookup: CDR1 SGHVS, CDR2 FNYEAQ. V was pared by 0 bases and J by 5 bases, with 3 bases of the junction left unmatched. This CDR3 has 15 amino acids. These data originate in a study of T cells after yellow fever vaccination. Study context: With SMART-Seq v4 Ultra Low Input, the fractions containing low cell numbers were prepared.

Study-level points and caveats: High-abundance clonotypes from the bulk population could contaminate FACS-sorted repertoires. Subsequent to the booster, the majority of primary-vaccination clones reappeared (under 98% CD4, approximately 90% CD8).

A process of 5'RACE template switching, which added a universal primer site and UMIs, was used to make TCR cDNA. TCRdb reprocessed the 5' RACE reads with MiXCR, giving one entry per CDR3 protein. Among 200,000 to 300,000 distinct CDR3 sequences listed, roughly 13% were seen once. The chain has TRBV7-6 and TRBJ2-5; TRBD2 aligns across 10 bases. The receptor was derived from a man aged 25 to 40 who received the YFV17D yellow fever vaccine. Source: CD4+ T cells sorted from PBMCs, taken 45 days after the yellow fever booster vaccination. The CDR3: CASSLASGRGETQYF. The CDR3 region has the DNA TGTGCCAGCAGCTTAGCGAGCGGGAGGGGGGAGACCCAGTACTTC.